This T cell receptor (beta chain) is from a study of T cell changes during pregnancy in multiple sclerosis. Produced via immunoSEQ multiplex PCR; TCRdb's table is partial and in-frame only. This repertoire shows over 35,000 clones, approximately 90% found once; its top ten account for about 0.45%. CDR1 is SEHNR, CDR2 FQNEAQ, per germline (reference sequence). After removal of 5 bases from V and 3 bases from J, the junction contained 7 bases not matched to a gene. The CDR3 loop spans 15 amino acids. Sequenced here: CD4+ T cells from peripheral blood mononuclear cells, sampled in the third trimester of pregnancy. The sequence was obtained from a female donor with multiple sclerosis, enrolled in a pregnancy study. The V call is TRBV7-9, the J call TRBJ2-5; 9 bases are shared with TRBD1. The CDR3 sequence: CASSLGTGQKETQYF. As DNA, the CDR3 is TGTGCCAGCAGCCTTGGGACAGGGCAAAAAGAGACCCAGTACTTC. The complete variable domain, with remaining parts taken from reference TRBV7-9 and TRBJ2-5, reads DTGVSQNPRHKITKRGQNVTFRCDPISEHNRLYWYRQTLGQGPEFLTYFQNEAQLEKSRLLSDRFSAERPKGSFSTLEIQRTEQGDSAMYLCASSLGTGQKETQYFGPGTRLLVL.